These 20 T cell receptor beta chains were all obtained from the same sample, sequenced in a study of CD8+ T cells in alopecia areata. Following extraction, RNA underwent reverse transcription to cDNA, which served as the sequencing template. The data were produced by immunoSEQ multiplex PCR, yet TCRdb's version contains in-frame clones alone and is incomplete. The table includes approximately 100,000 clones, nearly 45% detected once. What was sequenced was CD4+ T cells sorted from blood. Source of these receptors: a human donor with alopecia areata.

This clone occurred a few times. The J gene is TRBJ2-4, the V gene TRBV30; no definite D call. Trimming took 1 base from V and 5 from J, leaving 12 bases between them. The CDR3 length is 14 residues. Germline CDR1 reads GTSNPN; CDR2 reads SVGIG (reference sequence). The CDR3: CAWSGVRTQNIQYF. In DNA form, the CDR3 reads TGTGCCTGGAGTGGGGTTAGGACCCAAAACATTCAGTACTTC. Based on the CDR3 plus reference TRBV30 and TRBJ2-4, the full variable domain is SQTIHQWPATLVQPVGSPLSLECTVEGTSNPNLYWYRQAAGRGLQLLFYSVGIGQISSEVPQNLSASRPQDRQFILSSKKLLLSDSGFYLCAWSGVRTQNIQYFGAGTRLSVL.

CDR3 in amino acids: CASSQAGPTDTQYF. In DNA, the CDR3 is TGTGCCAGCAGCCAAGCAGGCCCTACAGATACGCAGTATTTT. V gene TRBV4-2 combines with J gene TRBJ2-3; D gene ambiguous. In germline, CDR1 is LGHNA, CDR2 YNFKEQ. V lost 1 base to trimming and J lost 3 bases, with 8 bases between them. This CDR3 contains 14 residues.

The rearrangement links TRBV7-2 to TRBJ2-5; TRBD2 agrees at 12 bases. Germline loops: CDR1 SGHTA, CDR2 FQGNSA. The CDR3 sequence is 15 residues long. With V trimmed by 5 bases and J by 5 bases, 6 bases remained unmatched. In DNA, the CDR3 is TGTGCCAGCAGCCCGTCTAGCGGGGGGGCCGAGACCCAGTACTTC. Translating gives CASSPSSGGAETQYF.

Notes on this clone: At one of its ends the junction is not consistent with the germline gene, which may arise from a read error. The chain couples TRBV29-1 to TRBJ2-1; maybe TRBD2 (7 bases). Germline CDR1 SQVTM, CDR2 ANQGSEA. The CDR3 length is 14 residues. The CDR3 DNA is TGCAGCGTTAGGGGGAAACTAGCGAGGGAACGGTCGGTCTTC. Its translation is CSVRGKLARERSVF.

The chain joins TRBV20-1 to TRBJ2-7; D is unresolved. The V and J ends lost 2 bases and 5 bases respectively, with 7 bases between them. The germline V gene encodes CDR1 DFQATT and CDR2 SNEGSKA (reference sequence). There are 11 residues in the CDR3. As DNA, the CDR3 is TGCAGTGCTAGATACGCTCACGAGCAGTACTTC. Protein: CSARYAHEQYF.

This clone showed up just a few times. The chain recombines TRBV25-1 with TRBJ2-7; tentatively, D is TRBD2 (6 bases). Germline lookup yields CDR1 MGHDK and CDR2 SYGVNS. V gave up 5 bases and J gave up 3 bases, with 14 bases separating them. The CDR3 consists of 14 residues. The CDR3 sequence: CASSRLDVFYEQYF. For the CDR3, the DNA is TGTGCCAGCAGTAGACTAGACGTGTTCTACGAGCAGTACTTC.

This rearrangement joins TRBV4-1 to TRBJ2-3; D possibly matches TRBD1 or TRBD2 (5 bases each). Deletions cut 6 bases from V and 1 base from J, with 11 bases between. This CDR3 has 14 amino acids. Germline V CDR1 and CDR2: MGHRA, YSYEKL. The DNA for the CDR3 is TGCGCCAGCAGACCACCGGGACGCACAGATACGCAGTATTTT. Its translation: CASRPPGRTDTQYF.

The chain joins TRBV25-1 to TRBJ2-2; D tentatively reads TRBD1 or TRBD2 (6 bases each). Trimming left V 9 bases short and J 3 bases short, with 23 bases between. This CDR3 has 17 residues. Germline CDR1 reads MGHDK; CDR2 reads SYGVNS. The chain's CDR3 is CASSGTQGSGYTGELFF. DNA of the CDR3: TGTGCCAGTTCAGGCACTCAGGGGAGCGGGTACACCGGGGAGCTGTTTTTT.

This clone was observed a few times. The rearrangement joins TRBV29-1 to TRBJ2-1, with no clear D. V was pared by 3 bases and J by 7 bases, with 10 bases between. This CDR3 comprises 12 residues. Germline V gene data show CDR1 as SQVTM and CDR2 as ANQGSEA. As DNA, the CDR3 is TGCAGCGTTGACGCATATCGGAATGAGCAGTTCTTC. This encodes CSVDAYRNEQFF.

The chain is built from TRBV30 and TRBJ1-1; the match to TRBD1 covers 8 bases. V lost 4 bases and J lost 4; bases outside the gene matches: 11. This CDR3 has 15 residues. Germline-derived CDR1 and CDR2 are GTSNPN and SVGIG (reference sequence). CDR3: CAWTKNPGQGTEAFF. In nucleotides, the CDR3 is TGTGCCTGGACCAAAAACCCCGGACAGGGCACTGAAGCTTTCTTT.

The chain couples TRBV29-1 to TRBJ2-1; D remains unclear. Trimming took 1 base from V and 6 from J, leaving 4 bases between them. The germline gives CDR1 SQVTM, CDR2 ANQGSEA. The CDR3 is 11 amino acids. The CDR3 loop reads CSVEGGNEQFF. The DNA for the CDR3 is TGCAGCGTTGAAGGGGGCAATGAGCAGTTCTTC.

This chain uses TRBV7-2 with TRBJ2-2, with 10 bases aligning to TRBD2. Germline CDR1 and CDR2: SGHTA and FQGNSA. V was clipped by 4 bases and J by 13 bases; unmatched bases: 12. The CDR3 has 15 amino acids. CDR3 nucleotides: TGTGCCAGCAGCTCCGGACTAGCGGTCCACGTCGGGCTGTTTTTT. Protein: CASSSGLAVHVGLFF.

The chain carries TRBV11-2 and TRBJ2-2; D is ambiguous. Looked up from germline, CDR1 is SGHAT and CDR2 is FQNNGV. This CDR3 contains 14 residues. Trimming pared 0 bases from V and 7 bases from J, leaving 9 bases between. CDR3 loop: CASSLDMVGGELFF. The DNA of the CDR3 is TGTGCCAGCAGCTTAGATATGGTGGGCGGGGAGCTGTTTTTT.

This rearrangement joins TRBV7-2 to TRBJ1-6; D is uncertain. Trimming took off 2 bases at V and 10 bases at J, with 6 bases between the two ends. Germline values: CDR1 SGHTA, CDR2 FQGNSA. This CDR3 contains 12 residues. CDR3: CASSLPGSPLHF. For the CDR3, the DNA is TGTGCCAGCAGCTTACCGGGATCACCCCTCCACTTT.

The chain uses TRBV28 and TRBJ2-7, with 9 nucleotides matching TRBD1. Germline CDR1 reads MDHEN; CDR2 reads SYDVKM. This CDR3 has 15 amino acids. V lost 6 bases, J lost 2 bases, and 8 bases stayed unmatched. The CDR3 loop reads CASRIGTGFPYEQYF. DNA for the CDR3: TGTGCCAGCAGGATCGGGACAGGGTTTCCCTACGAGCAGTACTTC.

This clone was detected only a few times. J is TRBJ2-1 and V is TRBV7-9; no clear D gene. The CDR3 is 12 amino acids. Trimming stripped 3 bases from V and 5 bases from J, with 5 bases between. Germline V gene data show CDR1 as SEHNR and CDR2 as FQNEAQ (reference sequence). CDR3 DNA sequence: TGTGCCAGCAGCTTGGTGGACAATGAGCAGTTCTTC. Translated, it gives CASSLVDNEQFF.

The chain combines TRBV28 with TRBJ1-2, with D perhaps TRBD1 (6 bases). The length of the CDR3 is 12 residues. The V end was cut by 5 bases, the J end by 7 bases, with 11 bases between. The V gene's germline CDR1 is MDHEN and CDR2 SYDVKM. CDR3 sequence: CASSTQGGGYTF. CDR3 coding DNA: TGTGCCAGCAGTACACAGGGAGGTGGCTACACCTTC.

This clone was seen more than once but under ten times. This chain uses TRBV29-1 with TRBJ1-1; 7 bases are a match to TRBD1. Germline values: CDR1 SQVTM, CDR2 ANQGSEA. V dropped 3 bases and J dropped 5; count of bases not matched to a gene: 6. The CDR3 covers 13 residues. CDR3 residues: CSVEKQGRTEAFF. The DNA of the CDR3 is TGCAGCGTTGAGAAACAGGGGCGAACTGAAGCTTTCTTT. The entire variable domain, with the rest obtained from reference TRBV29-1 and TRBJ1-1, is as follows: SAVISQKPSRDICQRGTSLTIQCQVDSQVTMMFWYRQQPGQSLTLIATANQGSEATYESGFVIDKFPISRPNLTFSTLTVSNMSPEDSSIYLCSVEKQGRTEAFFGQGTRLTVV.

This clone showed up just once. This chain uses TRBV29-1 with TRBJ2-7; 8 bases map to TRBD1. The V and J ends lost 3 bases and 3 bases, in that order; junction bases with no gene match: 1. CDR3 length equals 12 residues. CDR1 and CDR2 (germline): SQVTM, ANQGSEA. The CDR3 loop is CSVEGQDYEQYF. CDR3 coding DNA: TGCAGCGTTGAGGGACAGGACTACGAGCAGTACTTC.

As concerns this clone: One end of the junction varies from germline; a read error may be responsible. CDR3 bases: TGTGCCAGCAGCGCCGACAGGGGAAGGGACTTC. This encodes CASSADRGRDF. The chain joins TRBV6-5 to TRBJ2-7, with TRBD1 matching 8 bases. This CDR3 contains 11 residues. Germline CDR1 and CDR2: MNHEY and SVGAGI.